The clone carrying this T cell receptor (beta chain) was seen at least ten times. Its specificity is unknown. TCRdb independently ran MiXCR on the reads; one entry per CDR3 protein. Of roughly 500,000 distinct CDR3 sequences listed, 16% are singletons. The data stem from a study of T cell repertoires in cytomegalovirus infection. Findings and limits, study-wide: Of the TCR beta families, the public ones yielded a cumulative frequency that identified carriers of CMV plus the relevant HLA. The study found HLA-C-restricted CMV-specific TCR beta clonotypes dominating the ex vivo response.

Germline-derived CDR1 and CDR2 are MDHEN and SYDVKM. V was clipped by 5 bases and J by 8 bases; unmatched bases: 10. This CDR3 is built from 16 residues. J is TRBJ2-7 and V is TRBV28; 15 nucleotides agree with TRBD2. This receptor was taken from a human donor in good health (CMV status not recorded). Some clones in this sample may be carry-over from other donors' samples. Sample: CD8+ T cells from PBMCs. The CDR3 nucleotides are TGTGCCAGCAGTGTAGGAAGGACTAGCGGGAGGGCCCAGCAGTACTTC. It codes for CASSVGRTSGRAQQYF.